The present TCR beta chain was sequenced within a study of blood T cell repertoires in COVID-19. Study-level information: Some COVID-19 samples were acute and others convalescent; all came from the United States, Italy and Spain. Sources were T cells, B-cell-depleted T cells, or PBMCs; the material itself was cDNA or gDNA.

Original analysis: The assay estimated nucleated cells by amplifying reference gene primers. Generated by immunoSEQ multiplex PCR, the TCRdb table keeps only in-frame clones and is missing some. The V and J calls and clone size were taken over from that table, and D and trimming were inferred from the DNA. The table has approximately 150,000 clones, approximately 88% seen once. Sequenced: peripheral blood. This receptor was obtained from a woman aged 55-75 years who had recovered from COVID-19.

CDR3 protein: CASSPPGTGDGYTF. CDR3 coding DNA: TGTGCCAGCAGCCCCCCCGGGACAGGGGACGGCTACACCTTC. J is TRBJ1-2 and V is TRBV9, with TRBD1 identical over 10 bases. The CDR3 has 14 residues. After removal of 4 bases from V and 8 bases from J, the junction contained 8 bases not matched to a gene. Per germline, CDR1 SGDLS and CDR2 YYNGEE.